This is a list of T cell receptor beta chains from one sample in a study of patients and donors after allogeneic stem cell transplantation. A single record per CDR3 protein comes from TCRdb applying MiXCR to the RT-PCR reads. This sample has 190,000 or so distinct CDR3 sequences, with about 38% found just once. The material sequenced was blood, either unsorted or a sorted T cell fraction (not recorded which). These receptors were obtained from a human donor who was either an allogeneic HSCT recipient or a stem cell or donor lymphocyte infusion donor (not recorded which). It is not recorded whose cells these are; they may come from a transplant donor. Each CDR3 is given with its conserved first and last residue. Each record gives: V gene, D gene, clone size, J gene, CDR3 protein, CDR3 DNA. A D gene is named only where the DNA matches it firmly. Rows give clone size only sometimes, using once, few, many, or a class for an expanded clone.

TRBV7-9	-	-	TRBJ1-5	CASSGGDQPQHF	TGTGCCAGCAGCGGCGGGGATCAGCCCCAGCATTTT
TRBV15	-	-	TRBJ1-1	CATSGSLMPQEAFF	TGTGCCACCAGCGGTTCGTTAATGCCCCAAGAAGCTTTCTTT
TRBV19	TRBD1	-	TRBJ1-6	CASRQGNSPLHF	TGTGCCAGTCGACAGGGAAACTCACCCCTCCACTTT
TRBV29-1	-	-	TRBJ2-7	CSVEDRAGYEQYF	TGCAGCGTTGAAGACAGGGCTGGCTACGAGCAGTACTTC
TRBV27	TRBD1	-	TRBJ1-5	CASSLLGGTGSRQPQHF	TGTGCCAGCAGTTTATTAGGAGGGACAGGGAGTCGTCAGCCCCAGCATTTT
TRBV27	-	-	TRBJ2-3	CASSLRKAYSADTQYF	TGTGCCAGCAGTTTAAGGAAGGCATACAGCGCAGATACGCAGTATTTT
TRBV4-3	TRBD1	-	TRBJ1-2	CASSQDPGGISNYGYTF	TGCGCCAGCAGCCAAGATCCAGGGGGCATATCTAACTATGGCTACACCTTC
TRBV18	-	-	TRBJ2-1	CASSPWGVAPNEQFF	TGTGCCAGCTCACCATGGGGGGTAGCGCCGAATGAGCAGTTCTTC
TRBV20-1	-	-	TRBJ2-3	CSARSSTDTQYF	TGCAGTGCTAGGTCCAGCACAGATACGCAGTATTTT
TRBV5-1	-	-	TRBJ1-2	CASSPRDGGYGYTF	TGCGCCAGCAGCCCAAGGGACGGAGGCTATGGCTACACCTTC
TRBV7-2	-	-	TRBJ2-3	CASSFSRLRTDTQYF	TGTGCCAGCAGCTTTTCCCGTTTGCGCACAGATACGCAGTATTTT
TRBV6-1	-	-	TRBJ2-7	CASKEDSPYEQYF	TGTGCCAGCAAGGAAGACAGTCCCTACGAGCAGTACTTC
TRBV12-3/TRBV12-4	-	-	TRBJ2-1	CASSPRRSYNEQFF	TGTGCCAGCAGTCCCCGGCGGAGCTACAATGAGCAGTTCTTC
TRBV28	-	-	TRBJ2-2	CASSFSGGELFF	TGTGCCAGCAGTTTCAGCGGCGGGGAGCTGTTTTTT
TRBV29-1	-	few	TRBJ1-2	CSVPPEQTTPNYGYTF	TGCAGCGTACCGCCTGAACAGACCACCCCTAACTATGGCTACACCTTC
TRBV12-3/TRBV12-4	-	few	TRBJ1-2	CASSGIESLTYGYTF	TGTGCCAGCAGTGGAATCGAGAGTTTGACCTATGGCTACACCTTC
TRBV7-7	-	-	TRBJ2-2	CASSLLVGNTGELFF	TGTGCCAGCAGCTTATTGGTTGGGAACACCGGGGAGCTGTTTTTT
TRBV4-3	TRBD1	few	TRBJ1-5	CASSQVWQGAEQPQHF	TGCGCCAGCAGCCAAGTGTGGCAGGGGGCTGAGCAGCCCCAGCATTTT
TRBV5-5	-	few	TRBJ1-5	CASSLEQGSQPQHF	TGTGCCAGCAGCTTGGAGCAGGGAAGTCAGCCCCAGCATTTT
TRBV6-2/TRBV6-3	-	-	TRBJ2-4	CASRPGLAKNIQYF	TGTGCCAGCAGGCCGGGACTAGCCAAAAACATTCAGTACTTC
TRBV9	TRBD1	-	TRBJ1-2	CASSVEAGGWYGYTF	TGTGCCAGCAGCGTAGAAGCAGGGGGCTGGTATGGCTACACCTTC
TRBV6-2/TRBV6-3	-	few	TRBJ2-1	CASSYSWGDSYNEQFF	TGTGCCAGCAGTTACTCATGGGGGGACTCCTACAATGAGCAGTTCTTC
TRBV11-2	TRBD1	-	TRBJ1-2	CALSPGGYAYTF	TGTGCCCTTAGCCCAGGGGGTTATGCCTACACCTTC
TRBV27	-	-	TRBJ1-6	CASSYNRDSPLHF	TGTGCCAGCAGTTACAATCGAGATTCACCCCTCCACTTT
TRBV11-2	-	few	TRBJ2-5	CASSLAGTQYF	TGTGCCAGCAGCTTAGCTGGGACCCAGTACTTC
TRBV6-1	-	-	TRBJ1-1	CASTFWQAEAFF	TGTGCCAGCACGTTCTGGCAGGCTGAAGCTTTCTTT
TRBV10-3	-	few	TRBJ2-7	CAIKGDPHEQYF	TGTGCCATCAAAGGGGATCCACACGAGCAGTACTTC
TRBV7-9	-	few	TRBJ1-1	CASSLEVGVNTEAFF	TGTGCCAGCAGCTTAGAGGTAGGGGTGAACACTGAAGCTTTCTTT
TRBV29-1	-	few	TRBJ1-2	CSVDVVVYGYTF	TGCAGCGTTGACGTCGTGGTGTATGGCTACACCTTC
TRBV4-1	-	-	TRBJ1-1	CASSQDAYGAAEAFF	TGCGCCAGCAGCCAAGACGCCTACGGGGCGGCTGAAGCTTTCTTT
TRBV28	TRBD1	-	TRBJ1-5	CASSSVTGGGQPQHF	TGTGCCAGCAGTTCCGTGACAGGGGGGGGTCAGCCCCAGCATTTT
TRBV5-1	-	few	TRBJ1-5	CASSLEGSRAQPQHF	TGCGCCAGCAGCTTGGAAGGGAGCCGGGCTCAGCCCCAGCATTTT
TRBV5-1	-	-	TRBJ2-6	CASSLSLSGANVLTF	TGCGCCAGCAGCTTGTCCCTGTCTGGGGCCAACGTCCTGACTTTC
TRBV15	TRBD1	few	TRBJ2-7	CATSSYGTGSYEQYF	TGTGCCACCAGCAGCTATGGGACAGGATCCTACGAGCAGTACTTC
TRBV4-2	-	-	TRBJ2-7	CASSQGSSSVGSYLEQYF	TGTGCCAGCAGCCAAGGGTCGAGCTCTGTAGGGTCTTACCTCGAGCAGTACTTC
TRBV12-3/TRBV12-4	-	-	TRBJ1-3	CASSSPTSSSGNTIYF	TGTGCCAGCAGTTCCCCCACATCGAGCTCTGGAAACACCATATATTTT
TRBV7-9	TRBD1	-	TRBJ1-3	CASSLAGGVTGNTIYF	TGTGCCAGCAGCCTCGCAGGGGGCGTAACTGGAAACACCATATATTTT
TRBV29-1	-	-	TRBJ2-7	CSAARAPYEQYF	TGCAGCGCCGCACGAGCCCCCTACGAGCAGTACTTC
TRBV6-5	TRBD1	few	TRBJ1-4	CASSYAPGQGPEKLFF	TGTGCCAGCAGTTACGCTCCGGGACAGGGGCCTGAAAAACTGTTTTTT
TRBV20-1	-	-	TRBJ2-7	CSARDLLAGTEQYF	TGCAGTGCTAGAGATCTCTTGGCAGGGACCGAGCAGTACTTC
TRBV4-2	-	few	TRBJ1-1	CASSQGEGRVITEAFF	TGTGCCAGCAGCCAAGGAGAGGGAAGGGTTATCACTGAAGCTTTCTTT
TRBV28	-	few	TRBJ1-5	CASSAYPANQPQHF	TGTGCCAGCAGTGCCTACCCCGCGAATCAGCCCCAGCATTTT
TRBV28	-	few	TRBJ1-3	CASSPPRSGGNTIYF	TGTGCCAGCAGTCCCCCGAGGTCGGGTGGAAACACCATATATTTT
TRBV20-1	-	few	TRBJ1-1	CSAREQGLNTEAFF	TGCAGTGCTAGGGAACAGGGCCTGAACACTGAAGCTTTCTTT
TRBV2	-	few	TRBJ1-2	CASGTGHGYTF	TGTGCCAGCGGGACGGGACATGGCTACACCTTC
TRBV7-2	-	-	TRBJ1-3	CASSIKQRSGNTIYF	TGTGCCAGCAGCATTAAACAGCGCTCTGGAAACACCATATATTTT
TRBV11-2	-	-	TRBJ1-6	CASTPDGRSYNSPLHF	TGTGCCAGCACACCGGACGGTCGCTCCTATAATTCACCCCTCCACTTT
TRBV5-1	TRBD2	-	TRBJ2-5	CASSLGFREGIQETQYF	TGCGCCAGCAGCTTGGGTTTCCGGGAGGGGATCCAAGAGACCCAGTACTTC
TRBV6-6	-	few	TRBJ1-2	CASSPGSSNYGYTF	TGTGCCAGCAGCCCTGGATCCTCTAACTATGGCTACACCTTC
TRBV5-1	TRBD2	once	TRBJ2-1	CASSGLAGVYNEQFF	TGCGCCAGCAGCGGTTTAGCGGGGGTTTACAATGAGCAGTTCTTC